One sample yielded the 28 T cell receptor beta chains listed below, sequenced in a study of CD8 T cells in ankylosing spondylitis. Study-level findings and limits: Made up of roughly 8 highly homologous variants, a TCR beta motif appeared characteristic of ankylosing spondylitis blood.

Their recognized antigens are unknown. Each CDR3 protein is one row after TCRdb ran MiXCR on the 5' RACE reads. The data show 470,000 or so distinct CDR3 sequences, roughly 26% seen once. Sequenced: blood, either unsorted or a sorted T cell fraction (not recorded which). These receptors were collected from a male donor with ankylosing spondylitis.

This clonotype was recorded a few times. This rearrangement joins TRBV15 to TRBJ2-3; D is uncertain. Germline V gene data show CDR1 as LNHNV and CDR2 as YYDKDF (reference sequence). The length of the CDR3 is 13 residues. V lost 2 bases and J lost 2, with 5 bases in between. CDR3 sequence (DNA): TGTGCCACCAGCAGACCAGACACAGATACGCAGTATTTT. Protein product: CATSRPDTDTQYF.

The CDR3 loop is CASSPRGNAEAFF. DNA of the CDR3: TGTGCCAGCAGTCCTAGGGGGAATGCTGAAGCTTTCTTT. V usage is TRBV3-1 and J usage is TRBJ1-1, with D maybe TRBD1 (6 bases). Between the trimmed V and J ends, which lost 6 bases and 6 bases, there was a span of 14 bases. Germline CDR1 reads LGHDT; CDR2 reads YNNKEL (reference sequence). CDR3 length: 13 residues.

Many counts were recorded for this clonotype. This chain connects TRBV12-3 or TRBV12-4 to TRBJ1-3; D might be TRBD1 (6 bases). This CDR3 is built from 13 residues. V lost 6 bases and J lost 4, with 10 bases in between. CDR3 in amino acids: CASSTGTGNTIYF. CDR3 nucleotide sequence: TGTGCCAGCAGCACAGGGACGGGAAACACCATATATTTT.

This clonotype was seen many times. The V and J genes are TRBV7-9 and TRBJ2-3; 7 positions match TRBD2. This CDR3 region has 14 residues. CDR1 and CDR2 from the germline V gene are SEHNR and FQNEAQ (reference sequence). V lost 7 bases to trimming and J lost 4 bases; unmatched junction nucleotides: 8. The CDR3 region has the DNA TGTGCCAGCACCCTAGGGGACTACTCAGATACGCAGTATTTT. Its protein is CASTLGDYSDTQYF.

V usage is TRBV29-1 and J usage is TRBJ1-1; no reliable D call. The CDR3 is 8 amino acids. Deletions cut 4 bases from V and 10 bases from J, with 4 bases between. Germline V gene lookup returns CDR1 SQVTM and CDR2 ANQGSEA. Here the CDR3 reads CSVGGAFF. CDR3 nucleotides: TGCAGCGTTGGGGGAGCTTTCTTT.

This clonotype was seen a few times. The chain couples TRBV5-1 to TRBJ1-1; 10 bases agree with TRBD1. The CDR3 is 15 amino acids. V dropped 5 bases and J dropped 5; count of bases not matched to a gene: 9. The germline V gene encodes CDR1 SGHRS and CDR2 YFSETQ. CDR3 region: CASRPGTGVPTEAFF. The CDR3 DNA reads TGCGCCAGCAGGCCCGGGACAGGGGTTCCGACTGAAGCTTTCTTT.

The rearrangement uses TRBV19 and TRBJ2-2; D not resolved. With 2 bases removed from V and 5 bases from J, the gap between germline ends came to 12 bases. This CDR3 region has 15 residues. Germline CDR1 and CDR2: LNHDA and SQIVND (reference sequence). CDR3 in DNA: TGTGCCAGTAGTATACGTCAGGCCGGGACCGGGGAGCTGTTTTTT. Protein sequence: CASSIRQAGTGELFF.

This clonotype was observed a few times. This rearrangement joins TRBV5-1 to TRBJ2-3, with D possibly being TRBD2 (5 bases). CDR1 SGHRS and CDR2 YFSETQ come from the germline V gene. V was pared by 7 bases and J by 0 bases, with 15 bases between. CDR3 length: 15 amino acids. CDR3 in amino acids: CASSSSGGSTDTQYF. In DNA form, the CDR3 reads TGCGCCAGCTCAAGCTCCGGCGGGAGCACAGATACGCAGTATTTT.

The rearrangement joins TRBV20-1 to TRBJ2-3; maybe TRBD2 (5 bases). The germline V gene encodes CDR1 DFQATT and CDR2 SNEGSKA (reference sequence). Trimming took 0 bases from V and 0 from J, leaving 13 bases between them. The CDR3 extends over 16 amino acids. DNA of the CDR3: TGCAGTGCTAGAGATCGGGGTAGTGCTAGCACAGATACGCAGTATTTT. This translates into CSARDRGSASTDTQYF.

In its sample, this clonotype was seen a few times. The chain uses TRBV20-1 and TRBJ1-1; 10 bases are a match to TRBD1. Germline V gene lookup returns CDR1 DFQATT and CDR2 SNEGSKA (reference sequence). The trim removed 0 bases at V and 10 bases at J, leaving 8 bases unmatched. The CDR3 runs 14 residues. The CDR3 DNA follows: TGCAGTGCTAGAGAACCCGGGACAGGGGATGGAGCTTTCTTT. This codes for CSAREPGTGDGAFF.

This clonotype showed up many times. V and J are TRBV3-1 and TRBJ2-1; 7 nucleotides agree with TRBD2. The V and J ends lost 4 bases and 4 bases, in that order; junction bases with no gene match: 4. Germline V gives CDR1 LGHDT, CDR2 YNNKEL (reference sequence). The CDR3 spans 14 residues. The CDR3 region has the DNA TGTGCCAGCAGCCTGCTAGCGGAATACAATGAGCAGTTCTTC. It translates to CASSLLAEYNEQFF.

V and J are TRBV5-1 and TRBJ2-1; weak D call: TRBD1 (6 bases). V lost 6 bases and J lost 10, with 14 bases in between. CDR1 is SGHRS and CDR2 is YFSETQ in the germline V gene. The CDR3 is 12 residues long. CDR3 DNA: TGCGCCAGCAACCCGGGACAAGCGGAGCAGTTCTTC. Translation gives CASNPGQAEQFF.

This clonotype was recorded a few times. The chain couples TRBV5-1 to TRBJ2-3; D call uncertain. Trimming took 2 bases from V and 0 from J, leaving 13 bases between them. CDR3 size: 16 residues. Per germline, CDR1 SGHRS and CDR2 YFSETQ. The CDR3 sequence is CASSFLPAPSTDTQYF. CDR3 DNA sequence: TGCGCCAGCAGCTTTCTTCCAGCACCAAGCACAGATACGCAGTATTTT.

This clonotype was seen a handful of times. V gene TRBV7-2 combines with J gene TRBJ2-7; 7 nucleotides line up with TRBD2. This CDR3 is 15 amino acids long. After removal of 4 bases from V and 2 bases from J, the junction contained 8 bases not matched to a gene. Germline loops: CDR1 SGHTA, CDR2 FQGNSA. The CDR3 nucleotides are TGTGCCAGCAGCTATGCGAGTGGGGGGGCCTACGAGCAGTACTTC. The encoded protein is CASSYASGGAYEQYF.

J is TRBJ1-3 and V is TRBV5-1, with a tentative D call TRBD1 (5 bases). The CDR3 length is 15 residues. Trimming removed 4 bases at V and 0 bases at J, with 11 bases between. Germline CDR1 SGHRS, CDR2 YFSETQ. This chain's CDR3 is CASSAGRGSGNTIYF. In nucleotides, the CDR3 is TGCGCCAGCAGCGCCGGGAGGGGCTCTGGAAACACCATATATTTT.

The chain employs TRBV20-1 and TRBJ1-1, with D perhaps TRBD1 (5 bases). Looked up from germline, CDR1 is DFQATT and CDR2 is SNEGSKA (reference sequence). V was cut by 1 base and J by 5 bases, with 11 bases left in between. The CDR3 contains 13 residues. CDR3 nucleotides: TGCAGTGCTAGAGTGGGGGGGAGGACTGAAGCTTTCTTT. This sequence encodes CSARVGGRTEAFF.

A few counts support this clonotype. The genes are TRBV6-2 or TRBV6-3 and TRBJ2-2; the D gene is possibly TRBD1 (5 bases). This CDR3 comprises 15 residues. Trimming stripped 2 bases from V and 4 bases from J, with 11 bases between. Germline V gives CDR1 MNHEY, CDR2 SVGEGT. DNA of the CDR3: TGTGCCAGCAGTTACAACAGGCTTTCCACCGGGGAGCTGTTTTTT. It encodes CASSYNRLSTGELFF.

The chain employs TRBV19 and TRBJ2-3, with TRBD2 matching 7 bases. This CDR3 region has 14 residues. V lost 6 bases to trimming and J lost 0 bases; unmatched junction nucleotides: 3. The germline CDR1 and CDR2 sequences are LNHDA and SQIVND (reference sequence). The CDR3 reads CASRLAVSTDTQYF. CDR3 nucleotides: TGTGCCAGTAGGCTAGCGGTCAGCACAGATACGCAGTATTTT.

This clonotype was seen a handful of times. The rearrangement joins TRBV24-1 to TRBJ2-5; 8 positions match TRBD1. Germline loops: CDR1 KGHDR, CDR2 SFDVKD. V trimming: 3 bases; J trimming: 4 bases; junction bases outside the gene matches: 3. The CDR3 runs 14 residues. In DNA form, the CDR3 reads TGTGCCACCAGTGATGCGGACAGGGCAGAGACCCAGTACTTC. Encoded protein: CATSDADRAETQYF.

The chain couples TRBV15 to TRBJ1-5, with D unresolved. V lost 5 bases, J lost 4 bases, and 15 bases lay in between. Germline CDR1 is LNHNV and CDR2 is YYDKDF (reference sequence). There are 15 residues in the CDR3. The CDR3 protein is CATSPRGGINQPQHF. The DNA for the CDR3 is TGTGCCACCAGCCCTCGTGGCGGGATTAATCAGCCCCAGCATTTT.

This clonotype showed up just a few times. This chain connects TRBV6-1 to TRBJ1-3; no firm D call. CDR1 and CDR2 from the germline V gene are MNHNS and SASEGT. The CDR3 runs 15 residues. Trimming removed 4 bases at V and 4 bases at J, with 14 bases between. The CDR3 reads CASSVPGLGGNTIYF. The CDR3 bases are TGTGCCAGCAGTGTTCCCGGACTCGGAGGAAACACCATATATTTT.

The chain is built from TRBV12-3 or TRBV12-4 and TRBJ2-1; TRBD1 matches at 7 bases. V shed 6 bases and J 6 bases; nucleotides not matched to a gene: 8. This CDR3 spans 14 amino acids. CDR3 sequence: CASRETGFPNEQFF. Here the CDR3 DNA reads TGTGCCAGCAGGGAGACAGGGTTCCCCAATGAGCAGTTCTTC.

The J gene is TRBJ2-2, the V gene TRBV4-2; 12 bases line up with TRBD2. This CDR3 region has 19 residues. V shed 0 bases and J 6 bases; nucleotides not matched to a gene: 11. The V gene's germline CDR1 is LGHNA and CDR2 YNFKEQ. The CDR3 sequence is CASSQDSLAGGPRAGELFF. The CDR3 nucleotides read TGTGCCAGCAGCCAAGATTCCCTAGCGGGAGGGCCGAGGGCCGGGGAGCTGTTTTTT.

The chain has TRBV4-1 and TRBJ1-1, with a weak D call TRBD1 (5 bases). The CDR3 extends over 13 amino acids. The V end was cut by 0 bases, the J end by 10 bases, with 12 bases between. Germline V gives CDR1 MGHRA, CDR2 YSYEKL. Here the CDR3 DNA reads TGCGCCAGCAGCCAAGATAGGGGCGCAGGAGCTTTCTTT. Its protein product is CASSQDRGAGAFF.

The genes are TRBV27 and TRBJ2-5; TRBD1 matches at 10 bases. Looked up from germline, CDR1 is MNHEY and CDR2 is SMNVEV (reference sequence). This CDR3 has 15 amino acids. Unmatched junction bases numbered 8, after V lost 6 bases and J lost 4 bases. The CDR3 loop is CASRPSRDRGETQYF. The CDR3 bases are TGTGCCAGCAGACCCTCCCGGGACAGGGGAGAGACCCAGTACTTC.

CDR3 DNA: TGCAGCGTTGAATACAGGGGGCGGTCTGGAAACACCATATATTTT. Protein: CSVEYRGRSGNTIYF. The V call is TRBV29-1, the J call TRBJ1-3; 9 bases fit TRBD1. V dropped 2 bases and J dropped 1; count of bases not matched to a gene: 3. CDR3 length equals 15 residues. Looked up from germline, CDR1 is SQVTM and CDR2 is ANQGSEA.

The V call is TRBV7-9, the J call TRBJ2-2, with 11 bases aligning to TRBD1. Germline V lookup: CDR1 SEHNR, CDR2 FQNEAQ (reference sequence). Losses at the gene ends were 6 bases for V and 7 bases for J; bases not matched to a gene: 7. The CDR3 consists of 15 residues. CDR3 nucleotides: TGTGCCAGCAGTTACCGGACAGGGGGCTTCGGGGAGCTGTTTTTT. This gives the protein CASSYRTGGFGELFF.

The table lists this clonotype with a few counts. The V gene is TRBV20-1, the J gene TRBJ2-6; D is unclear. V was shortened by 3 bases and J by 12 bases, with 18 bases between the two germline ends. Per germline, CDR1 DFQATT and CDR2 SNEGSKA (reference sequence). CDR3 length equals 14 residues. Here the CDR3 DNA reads TGCAGTGCTAGGCCAAGACTGCCTCGGGTCGTCCTGACTTTC. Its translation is CSARPRLPRVVLTF.